The 32 T cell receptor beta chains below come from one sample, sequenced in a study of blood T cell repertoires in COVID-19. This table comes from immunoSEQ multiplex PCR, and its TCRdb copy is limited to in-frame clones, with some not included. The data show approximately 380,000 clones, more than 75% seen once. The sample consisted of PBMCs or T cells enriched from blood (not recorded which). The receptors originated from a woman under 30 who had recovered from COVID-19.

This chain joins TRBV12-5 and TRBJ1-1, with D unresolved. Trimming took off 5 bases at V and 3 bases at J, with 7 bases between the two ends. Per the germline V gene, CDR1 is LGHNT and CDR2 is FRNRAP. The CDR3 consists of 12 residues. CDR3 in DNA: TGTGCTAGTGGTCTCGTTGACACTGAAGCTTTCTTT. This encodes CASGLVDTEAFF.

This chain uses TRBV3-1 (or the pseudogene TRBV3-2) with TRBJ1-4, with TRBD1 matching 7 bases. The CDR3 extends over 18 amino acids. V was pared by 5 bases and J by 7 bases, with 19 bases of the junction left unmatched. CDR1 LGHDT and CDR2 YNNKEL come from the germline V gene (reference sequence). The CDR3 spells CASSEIPPGRGLAEKLFF. The CDR3, as DNA: TGTGCCAGCAGCGAAATCCCCCCAGGAAGGGGGCTTGCTGAAAAACTGTTTTTT.

The rearrangement uses TRBV5-5 and TRBJ1-2; a weak D match, TRBD1 (5 bases). Germline lookup yields CDR1 SGHKS and CDR2 YYEKEE (reference sequence). CDR3 length equals 16 residues. Trimming shortened V by 0 bases and J by 1 base, and 13 bases separated the two germline ends. As DNA, the CDR3 is TGTGCCAGCAGCTTGGCAGGGCCGAGGTTTAACTATGGCTACACCTTC. It codes for CASSLAGPRFNYGYTF.

The gene calls are TRBV5-1 and TRBJ1-4, with 7 bases that match TRBD1. From germline, CDR1 is SGHRS and CDR2 YFSETQ. Unmatched junction bases numbered 14, after V lost 8 bases and J lost 7 bases. The CDR3 extends over 15 amino acids. CDR3 in amino acids: CASLLRERGPEKLFF. Here the CDR3 DNA reads TGCGCCAGTCTTTTAAGAGAGAGGGGGCCTGAAAAACTGTTTTTT.

In the case of this clone: One junction end does not reproduce the germline sequence, and a read error may be involved. The chain couples TRBV7-7 to TRBJ2-3; tentative D call: TRBD1 (6 bases). The CDR3 runs to 16 residues. CDR1 is SSHAT, CDR2 FNYEAQ, per germline (reference sequence). CDR3: CASSLGGGERTDTQYF. The CDR3 DNA is TGTGCTAGCAGCTTAGGGGGTGGGGAGCGCACAGATACGCAGTATTTT.

The V gene is TRBV24-1, the J gene TRBJ2-1; TRBD1 might be the D (5 bases). V gave up 3 bases and J gave up 7 bases, with 18 bases separating them. Germline CDR1 is KGHDR and CDR2 is SFDVKD. The CDR3 length is 16 residues. CDR3 sequence: CATSDVGQGNRNEQFF. The CDR3 nucleotides read TGTGCCACCAGTGATGTGGGCCAGGGAAATCGGAATGAGCAGTTCTTC.

The genes are TRBV6-1 and TRBJ2-1; 10 bases line up with TRBD2. Trimming cost V 2 bases and J 6 bases; bases outside gene matches: 4. Germline CDR1 MNHNS, CDR2 SASEGT. The CDR3 is 15 amino acids. The CDR3 is CASSELLAGFNEQFF. For the CDR3, the DNA is TGTGCCAGCAGTGAACTACTAGCGGGGTTCAATGAGCAGTTCTTC.

This chain joins TRBV4-3 and TRBJ2-1; possible D gene TRBD2, 5 bases. Between the trimmed V and J ends, which lost 0 bases and 8 bases, there was a span of 26 bases. Germline CDR1 and CDR2: LGHNA and YSLEER. CDR3 length equals 19 residues. The CDR3, as DNA: TGCGCCAGCAGCCAAGATCTCGGCCGGGAAGCTCTTTTCGTGGATGAGCAGTTCTTC. It is translated as CASSQDLGREALFVDEQFF.

This sequence joins TRBV20-1 and TRBJ2-1; D unclear. Trimming removed 1 base from V and 8 bases from J, with 6 bases in between. In germline, CDR1 is DFQATT, CDR2 SNEGSKA (reference sequence). The CDR3 runs 11 residues. This CDR3 reads CSARVRHEQFF. The DNA for the CDR3 is TGCAGTGCTAGAGTCAGGCATGAGCAGTTCTTC.

This clone was seen a single time. The chain is built from TRBV6-1 and TRBJ2-7; 10 nucleotides match TRBD1. The CDR3 runs 14 residues. Germline V gene lookup returns CDR1 MNHNS and CDR2 SASEGT. The junction had 5 bases not matched to a gene; V was cut back by 3 bases and J by 6 bases. The CDR3: CASSEGQGSSEQYF. DNA for the CDR3: TGTGCCAGCAGTGAGGGACAGGGGTCCAGCGAGCAGTACTTC.

This sequence joins TRBV6-2 or TRBV6-3 and TRBJ2-2; weak D call: TRBD2 (6 bases). Trimming took 0 bases from V and 6 from J, leaving 17 bases between them. Germline V lookup: CDR1 MNHEY, CDR2 SVGEGT. This CDR3 region has 17 residues. The CDR3, as DNA: TGTGCCAGCAGTTACTCCCCGACTAGTAAGCTCCCCGGGGAGCTGTTTTTT. Protein: CASSYSPTSKLPGELFF.

The chain recombines TRBV21-1 with TRBJ1-6; TRBD1, the table's D call, lacks a check against the DNA. TRBV21-1 has pseudogene status. The CDR3 runs to 18 residues. CDR3 region: CASSNSSRTGTYNSPLHF. CDR3 coding DNA: TGTGCCAGCAGCAATAGTTCCAGGACAGGGACCTATAATTCACCCCTCCACTTT.

The chain recombines TRBV5-1 with TRBJ2-7; 9 positions agree with TRBD1. V was clipped by 0 bases and J by 3 bases; unmatched bases: 7. Germline-derived CDR1 and CDR2 are SGHRS and YFSETQ. The CDR3 length is 16 residues. This chain's CDR3 is CASSLAFPDRGYEQYF. The CDR3 coding sequence is TGCGCCAGCAGCTTGGCCTTCCCGGACAGGGGCTACGAGCAGTACTTC.

This rearrangement joins TRBV29-1 to TRBJ1-2; a possible D gene is TRBD1 (5 bases). CDR1 SQVTM and CDR2 ANQGSEA come from the germline V gene. Trimming pared 2 bases from V and 4 bases from J, leaving 8 bases between. The CDR3 is made up of 12 amino acids. The CDR3 nucleotides are TGCAGCGTTGAAACAGGCCTCTATGGCTACACCTTC. It translates to CSVETGLYGYTF. The full variable domain, with the rest looked up from reference TRBV29-1 and TRBJ1-2, is SAVISQKPSRDICQRGTSLTIQCQVDSQVTMMFWYRQQPGQSLTLIATANQGSEATYESGFVIDKFPISRPNLTFSTLTVSNMSPEDSSIYLCSVETGLYGYTFGSGTRLTVV.

To note about this clone: The sample has other DNA sequences that encode this CDR3 too. The rearrangement joins TRBV5-1 to TRBJ1-3; possible D gene TRBD1, 5 bases. The germline gives CDR1 SGHRS, CDR2 YFSETQ. The length of the CDR3 is 15 residues. V lost 4 bases and J lost 0, with 11 bases in between. The CDR3 here is CASSTGQSSGNTIYF. The DNA for the CDR3 is TGCGCCAGCAGCACCGGACAATCCTCTGGAAACACCATATATTTT.

This chain links TRBV2 with TRBJ1-1; TRBD1 matches 7 bases. With 7 bases clipped from V and 5 bases from J, the junction kept 10 bases outside the gene matches. CDR3 length: 14 amino acids. The V gene's germline CDR1 is SNHLY and CDR2 FYNNEI. The DNA of the CDR3 is TGTGCCAGCACCTTAACAGGGGAGTCTACTGAAGCTTTCTTT. Translated, it gives CASTLTGESTEAFF.

The V call is TRBV7-8, the J call TRBJ1-5; the D is unclear. This CDR3 region has 15 residues. V lost 5 bases, J lost 2 bases, and 13 bases lay in between. Germline V gene sequence: CDR1 SGHVS, CDR2 FQNEAQ. As DNA, the CDR3 is TGTGCCAGCAGCCCGGTGGGCTTGGGCAATCAGCCCCAGCATTTT. It encodes CASSPVGLGNQPQHF.

The V gene is TRBV5-1, the J gene TRBJ2-3; maybe TRBD2 (5 bases). V lost 0 bases to trimming and J lost 0 bases, with 8 bases between them. Per the germline V gene, CDR1 is SGHRS and CDR2 is YFSETQ. The length of the CDR3 is 15 residues. CDR3 DNA sequence: TGCGCCAGCAGCTTGGAGGAGGTGAGCACAGATACGCAGTATTTT. Residues: CASSLEEVSTDTQYF.

The V and J genes are TRBV5-6 and TRBJ2-3, with TRBD2 matching over 7 bases. This CDR3 has 15 residues. Trimming at V came to 4 bases and at J to 4 bases, leaving 9 bases not matched to a gene. From germline, CDR1 is SGHDT and CDR2 YYEEEE. The CDR3 spells CASSPWTRNPDTQYF. DNA for the CDR3: TGTGCCAGCAGCCCCTGGACTAGAAACCCAGATACGCAGTATTTT. The full variable domain, in which reference TRBV5-6 and TRBJ2-3 provide the parts outside the CDR3, is DAGVTQSPTHLIKTRGQQVTLRCSPKSGHDTVSWYQQALGQGPQFIFQYYEEEERQRGNFPDRFSGHQFPNYSSELNVNALLLGDSALYLCASSPWTRNPDTQYFGPGTRLTVL.

This rearrangement joins TRBV11-2 to TRBJ1-2; D is unresolved. Germline loops: CDR1 SGHAT, CDR2 FQNNGV. Trimming took 4 bases from V and 0 from J, leaving 12 bases between them. The CDR3 extends over 15 amino acids. The CDR3 DNA sequence: TGTGCCAGCAGCTATACACCCACGACTAACTATGGCTACACCTTC. Translated: CASSYTPTTNYGYTF. Using reference TRBV11-2 and TRBJ1-2 for the parts outside the CDR3, the full variable domain is EAGVAQSPRYKIIEKRQSVAFWCNPISGHATLYWYQQILGQGPKLLIQFQNNGVVDDSQLPKDRFSAERLKGVDSTLKIQPAKLEDSAVYLCASSYTPTTNYGYTFGSGTRLTVV.

This chain uses TRBV19 with TRBJ2-3, with 10 bases aligning to TRBD2. Germline CDR1 LNHDA, CDR2 SQIVND (reference sequence). The CDR3 has 14 amino acids. The V segment lost 9 bases and the J segment 1 base; nucleotides outside the gene matches: 4. The CDR3 region is CASQLAGRTDTQYF. The CDR3 DNA is TGTGCCAGCCAACTAGCGGGGCGCACAGATACGCAGTATTTT.

The chain employs TRBV19 and TRBJ1-1; weak D call: TRBD1 (6 bases). The V and J ends lost 6 bases and 3 bases respectively, with 14 bases between them. Germline CDR1 LNHDA, CDR2 SQIVND (reference sequence). The CDR3 totals 14 residues. The CDR3 is CASREGGGHTEAFF. CDR3 sequence (DNA): TGTGCCAGTAGAGAAGGGGGAGGGCACACTGAAGCTTTCTTT.

This clone was detected once. The genes are TRBV15 and TRBJ1-1; D is possibly TRBD1 (5 bases). The germline CDR1 and CDR2 sequences are LNHNV and YYDKDF (reference sequence). The ends were cut back, 6 bases at V and 4 bases at J, with 15 bases in the middle. This CDR3 contains 14 residues. CDR3 sequence reads: CATSLRRGTTEAFF. In DNA, the CDR3 is TGTGCCACCAGTCTCCGACGGGGGACCACTGAAGCTTTCTTT.

The chain combines TRBV5-1 with TRBJ1-3, with 11 bases that match TRBD1. CDR3 length: 15 amino acids. The germline CDR1 and CDR2 sequences are SGHRS and YFSETQ. V lost 7 bases and J lost 7; bases outside the gene matches: 10. Here the CDR3 reads CASRDRDRGGNTIYF. CDR3 sequence (DNA): TGCGCCAGCCGTGACCGGGACAGGGGGGGTAACACCATATATTTT. The full variable domain, in which reference TRBV5-1 and TRBJ1-3 provide the parts outside the CDR3, is KAGVTQTPRYLIKTRGQQVTLSCSPISGHRSVSWYQQTPGQGLQFLFEYFSETQRNKGNFPGRFSGRQFSNSRSEMNVSTLELGDSALYLCASRDRDRGGNTIYFGEGSWLTVV.

The genes are TRBV29-1 and TRBJ1-2; the match to TRBD1 covers 12 bases. The CDR3 totals 13 residues. Germline trimming cut 5 bases from V and 4 bases from J; bases unmatched to any gene: 2. The germline CDR1 and CDR2 sequences are SQVTM and ANQGSEA. This CDR3 is CSVPGQGAYGYTF. The CDR3 DNA reads as TGCAGCGTTCCGGGACAGGGGGCCTATGGCTACACCTTC.

This clone has only one observation. This chain connects TRBV2 to TRBJ2-7, with TRBD1 as a possible D gene (5 bases). Trimming left V 6 bases short and J 3 bases short, with 12 bases between. The CDR3 is made up of 13 amino acids. Germline-derived CDR1 and CDR2 are SNHLY and FYNNEI. The CDR3 loop is CASSDSVDYEQYF. In DNA, the CDR3 is TGTGCCAGCAGCGACAGTGTAGACTACGAGCAGTACTTC.

This rearrangement joins TRBV6-5 to TRBJ2-7; a weak D match, TRBD1 (6 bases). V was clipped by 8 bases and J by 0 bases, with 14 bases between them. Per germline, CDR1 MNHEY and CDR2 SVGAGI. The CDR3 has 14 amino acids. DNA for the CDR3: TGTGCCAGCCGGTGGACAGAACACTCCTACGAGCAGTACTTC. As protein: CASRWTEHSYEQYF.

CDR3 loop: CASSWTPELRTAEETQYF. In DNA, the CDR3 is TGTGCCAGCAGTTGGACCCCCGAACTTAGGACAGCCGAAGAGACCCAGTACTTC. The chain links TRBV2 to TRBJ2-5; the D gene is possibly TRBD1 (6 bases). The germline gives CDR1 SNHLY, CDR2 FYNNEI. The V end lost 5 bases, the J end lost 3 bases, and 25 bases lay between the germline ends. The CDR3 has 18 amino acids.

This clone appeared a single time. The chain couples TRBV6-5 to TRBJ2-7; possibly TRBD1 for D (5 bases). The CDR3 is made up of 11 amino acids. Trimming stripped 6 bases from V and 5 bases from J, with 8 bases between. Germline CDR1 reads MNHEY; CDR2 reads SVGAGI. CDR3 protein: CASRGVDEQYF. In DNA, the CDR3 is TGTGCCAGCAGAGGGGTTGACGAGCAGTACTTC.

A few counts support this clone. This chain links TRBV11-2 with TRBJ1-1, with D unclear. Per the germline V gene, CDR1 is SGHAT and CDR2 is FQNNGV. V lost 1 base and J 2 bases, leaving 8 bases between the germline ends. This CDR3 is 14 amino acids long. The CDR3 here is CASSLGTANTEAFF. Written as DNA, the CDR3 is TGTGCCAGCAGCTTAGGAACAGCTAACACTGAAGCTTTCTTT.

V is TRBV25-1 and J is TRBJ1-4; 8 positions agree with TRBD1. Germline CDR1 MGHDK, CDR2 SYGVNS. J lost 7 bases, V lost 3 bases, and 4 bases had no gene match. CDR3 length equals 14 residues. CDR3 region: CASSEIRGPEKLFF. The CDR3 bases are TGTGCCAGCAGTGAGATCAGGGGGCCTGAAAAACTGTTTTTT.

The gene calls are TRBV7-9 and TRBJ1-6; D remains ambiguous. V lost 2 bases and J lost 5, with 10 bases in between. CDR1 is SEHNR and CDR2 is FQNEAQ in the germline V gene (reference sequence). This CDR3 spans 15 amino acids. The CDR3 DNA reads TGTGCCAGCAGCTTAACGAGGGCCCATAATTCACCCCTCCACTTT. This codes for CASSLTRAHNSPLHF.